These T cell receptor beta chains were read from a single sample in a study of blood T cell repertoires in COVID-19. Sequencing was performed with immunoSEQ multiplex PCR; in TCRdb, only in-frame clones are kept and a portion is missing. The data hold about 130,000 clones, with about 86% observed a single time. Source material: peripheral blood. These receptors all stem from a woman between 45 and 65 years old who had recovered from COVID-19. The CDR3 runs from the conserved cysteine through the conserved F or W. The D gene is left open where the match is weak. The size entry is marked missing in some rows and otherwise reads once, few, many or a size class.

d_gene: TRBD2
j_gene: TRBJ2-3
v_gene: TRBV4-2
abundance: NA
CDR3nt: TGTGCCAGCAGCCAAGAGGTCGCGGTAGCGGGGGCACCTAGCACAGATACGCAGTATTTT
CDR3aa: CASSQEVAVAGAPSTDTQYF

d_gene: TRBD1
j_gene: TRBJ1-1
v_gene: TRBV5-6
abundance: few
CDR3nt: TGTGCCAGCAGCCGGACAGGCTCGAACACTGAAGCTTTCTTT
CDR3aa: CASSRTGSNTEAFF

d_gene: TRBD1
j_gene: TRBJ2-7
v_gene: TRBV2
abundance: NA
CDR3nt: TGTGCCAGCAGTGAATACAGGGGGCAGCAGTACTTC
CDR3aa: CASSEYRGQQYF

d_gene: NA
j_gene: TRBJ2-7
v_gene: TRBV6-2/TRBV6-3
abundance: NA
CDR3nt: TGTGCCAGCAGTTACTATAGGAGTACTTCCTACGAGCAGTACTTC
CDR3aa: CASSYYRSTSYEQYF

d_gene: TRBD2
j_gene: TRBJ2-7
v_gene: TRBV19
abundance: NA
CDR3nt: TGTGCCAGTAGTAAAGGGACTAGCGGGAGCTACGAGCAGTACTTC
CDR3aa: CASSKGTSGSYEQYF

d_gene: TRBD1
j_gene: TRBJ1-1
v_gene: TRBV6-5
abundance: NA
CDR3nt: TGTGCCAGCAGTTTCCGGGACAGGGAGAACACTGAAGCTTTCTTT
CDR3aa: CASSFRDRENTEAFF

d_gene: NA
j_gene: TRBJ1-2
v_gene: TRBV24-1
abundance: NA
CDR3nt: TGTGCCACCAGTGATGAACAGGGAGGCTACACCTTC
CDR3aa: CATSDEQGGYTF

d_gene: NA
j_gene: TRBJ2-7
v_gene: TRBV7-2
abundance: NA
CDR3nt: TGTGCCAGCAGCTTAGCTGGTGGGGAGTACGAGCAGTACTTC
CDR3aa: CASSLAGGEYEQYF

d_gene: NA
j_gene: TRBJ2-3
v_gene: TRBV7-6
abundance: once
CDR3nt: TGTGCCAGCAGCTTAGAGCAGGGAGGTATCATTTCGGATACGCAGTATTTT
CDR3aa: CASSLEQGGIISDTQYF

d_gene: NA
j_gene: TRBJ1-1
v_gene: TRBV19
abundance: NA
CDR3nt: TGTGCCAGTATCTCGAGGGCAGCGGAGTTGTACACTGAAGCTTTCTTT
CDR3aa: CASISRAAELYTEAFF

d_gene: TRBD2
j_gene: TRBJ2-7
v_gene: TRBV11-3
abundance: NA
CDR3nt: TGTGCCAGCACAGGACTAGCGGGAGTACTGTACTTC
CDR3aa: CASTGLAGVLYF

d_gene: TRBD2
j_gene: TRBJ2-1
v_gene: TRBV6-5
abundance: once
CDR3nt: TGTGCCAGCAGAGACCGACTAGCTGGTCGGGAGCAGTTCTTC
CDR3aa: CASRDRLAGREQFF

d_gene: TRBD2
j_gene: TRBJ2-1
v_gene: TRBV7-9
abundance: NA
CDR3nt: TGTGCCAGCAGCCGGGGGACTAGCTCAGATGAGCAGTTCTTC
CDR3aa: CASSRGTSSDEQFF

d_gene: NA
j_gene: TRBJ1-6
v_gene: TRBV28
abundance: NA
CDR3nt: TGTGCCAGCACCCCCCGGGTCGGTTCACCCCTCCACTTT
CDR3aa: CASTPRVGSPLHF

d_gene: NA
j_gene: TRBJ2-3
v_gene: TRBV3-1/TRBV3-2
abundance: NA
CDR3nt: TGTGCCAGCAGCCAGACAGGTTCAGATACGCAGTATTTT
CDR3aa: CASSQTGSDTQYF

d_gene: NA
j_gene: TRBJ1-3
v_gene: TRBV13
abundance: few
CDR3nt: TGTGCCAGCAGCAGACAGGTCTCTGGAAACACCATATATTTT
CDR3aa: CASSRQVSGNTIYF

d_gene: TRBD1
j_gene: TRBJ2-2
v_gene: TRBV29-1
abundance: NA
CDR3nt: TGCAGCGTTGACCCAGGGGGTCATTACGGGGAGCTGTTTTTT
CDR3aa: CSVDPGGHYGELFF

d_gene: NA
j_gene: TRBJ1-4
v_gene: TRBV3-1/TRBV3-2
abundance: NA
CDR3nt: TGTGCCAGCAGCCAATGGGGGGGGACGAAAAAACTGTTTTTT
CDR3aa: CASSQWGGTKKLFF

d_gene: NA
j_gene: TRBJ2-1
v_gene: TRBV19
abundance: NA
CDR3nt: TGTGCCAGTAGTGCGCGGGCGATTGAGCAGTTCTTC
CDR3aa: CASSARAIEQFF

d_gene: NA
j_gene: TRBJ2-1
v_gene: TRBV7-2
abundance: once
CDR3nt: TGTGCCAGCAGCTTAGTACTGCGGGGCCGTTCCTACAATGAGCAGTTCTTC
CDR3aa: CASSLVLRGRSYNEQFF

d_gene: NA
j_gene: TRBJ1-4
v_gene: TRBV6-5
abundance: NA
CDR3nt: TGTGCCACCCGGGGGGGAGGGGAAAAACTGTTTTTT
CDR3aa: CATRGGGEKLFF

d_gene: NA
j_gene: TRBJ1-2
v_gene: TRBV19
abundance: NA
CDR3nt: TGTGCCAGTAGTATGCTTGGGGGCCACTATGGCTACACCTTC
CDR3aa: CASSMLGGHYGYTF

d_gene: NA
j_gene: TRBJ2-5
v_gene: TRBV7-8
abundance: NA
CDR3nt: TGTGCCAGCAGCCCTCGGGGGACCCCTCAAGAGACCCAGTACTTC
CDR3aa: CASSPRGTPQETQYF

d_gene: TRBD2
j_gene: TRBJ2-5
v_gene: TRBV4-2
abundance: NA
CDR3nt: TGTGCCAGCAGCCAAGATAACGGGGGGGAAGAGACCCAGTACTTC
CDR3aa: CASSQDNGGEETQYF

d_gene: TRBD1
j_gene: TRBJ1-2
v_gene: TRBV3-1/TRBV3-2
abundance: NA
CDR3nt: TGTGCCAGCAGCCACCGACAGGGGAAAGATGGCTACACCTTC
CDR3aa: CASSHRQGKDGYTF

d_gene: NA
j_gene: TRBJ1-3
v_gene: TRBV12-3/TRBV12-4
abundance: few
CDR3nt: TGTGCCAGCAGTTTCAGCGACACCATATATTTT
CDR3aa: CASSFSDTIYF

d_gene: NA
j_gene: TRBJ2-3
v_gene: TRBV5-5
abundance: NA
CDR3nt: TGTGCCAGCAGCAACTACCTAGATCGTAGCACAGATACGCAGTATTTT
CDR3aa: CASSNYLDRSTDTQYF

d_gene: TRBD1
j_gene: TRBJ1-2
v_gene: TRBV5-6
abundance: NA
CDR3nt: TGTGCCAGCAGCTTCTACGACAGGGGAAAGGGTGGCTACACCTTC
CDR3aa: CASSFYDRGKGGYTF

d_gene: NA
j_gene: TRBJ2-5
v_gene: TRBV5-1
abundance: few
CDR3nt: TGCGCCAGCAGCTTGGCCTCAATCAGGGAGACCCAGTACTTC
CDR3aa: CASSLASIRETQYF

d_gene: TRBD2
j_gene: TRBJ2-1
v_gene: TRBV11-3
abundance: NA
CDR3nt: TGTGCCAGCAGCTTCCCTCCTTCGCGGGGGGACTTTGGGCAGTTCTTC
CDR3aa: CASSFPPSRGDFGQFF

d_gene: NA
j_gene: TRBJ2-5
v_gene: TRBV20-1
abundance: NA
CDR3nt: TGCAGTGCTAGAGATCTTAGGACCCAGTACTTC
CDR3aa: CSARDLRTQYF

d_gene: TRBD1
j_gene: TRBJ1-5
v_gene: TRBV27
abundance: few
CDR3nt: TGTGCCAGCAGTCGGACAGGGGCAAATCAGCCCCAGCATTTT
CDR3aa: CASSRTGANQPQHF

d_gene: TRBD1
j_gene: TRBJ2-1
v_gene: TRBV6-5
abundance: NA
CDR3nt: TGTGCCAGCAGTTATAGTGGACAGGGGATCAATGAGCAGTTCTTC
CDR3aa: CASSYSGQGINEQFF

d_gene: TRBD2
j_gene: TRBJ2-7
v_gene: TRBV7-8
abundance: NA
CDR3nt: TGTGCCAGCAGCCCTAGCGGGACTCACCTCTACGAGCAGTACTTC
CDR3aa: CASSPSGTHLYEQYF

d_gene: TRBD1
j_gene: TRBJ1-2
v_gene: TRBV27
abundance: NA
CDR3nt: TGTGCCAGCAGTTCCCGCGCGACAGGGGAGTTATCAAGCTATGGCTACACCTTC
CDR3aa: CASSSRATGELSSYGYTF

d_gene: TRBD2
j_gene: TRBJ2-2
v_gene: TRBV6-5
abundance: NA
CDR3nt: TGTGCCAGCAGTCCGAGCGGGGGGGCAACCGGGGAGCTGTTTTTT
CDR3aa: CASSPSGGATGELFF

d_gene: NA
j_gene: TRBJ1-1
v_gene: TRBV28
abundance: NA
CDR3nt: TGTGCCAGCAGTTTAACGGGGTCAGGTTCTCGGGCTTTCTTT
CDR3aa: CASSLTGSGSRAFF

d_gene: NA
j_gene: TRBJ1-5
v_gene: TRBV18
abundance: NA
CDR3nt: TGTGCCAGCCACGACAGGAATCAGCCCCAGCATTTT
CDR3aa: CASHDRNQPQHF

d_gene: TRBD2
j_gene: TRBJ2-3
v_gene: TRBV4-2
abundance: NA
CDR3nt: TGTGCCAGCAGCCTCACTAGCGGGAGAAGAGATACGCAGTATTTT
CDR3aa: CASSLTSGRRDTQYF

d_gene: TRBD1
j_gene: TRBJ1-2
v_gene: TRBV7-9
abundance: NA
CDR3nt: TGTGCCAGCAGCTTAGGACAGGGCTATGGCTACACCTTC
CDR3aa: CASSLGQGYGYTF

d_gene: TRBD2
j_gene: TRBJ2-7
v_gene: TRBV18
abundance: NA
CDR3nt: TGTGCCAGCTCACCAAGGACTAGCGGAATGGACGAGCAGTACTTC
CDR3aa: CASSPRTSGMDEQYF

d_gene: TRBD1
j_gene: TRBJ2-7
v_gene: TRBV29-1
abundance: NA
CDR3nt: TGCAGCGTCGTGACAGGGGGATACGAGCAGTACTTC
CDR3aa: CSVVTGGYEQYF

d_gene: NA
j_gene: TRBJ2-3
v_gene: TRBV20-1
abundance: NA
CDR3nt: TGCAGTGCTAGATCACCCCCGAGACAGTATTTT
CDR3aa: CSARSPPRQYF

d_gene: NA
j_gene: TRBJ1-5
v_gene: TRBV2
abundance: NA
CDR3nt: TGTGCCAGCTCGGAGGGTGTGACTTTCCGCAATCAGCCCCAGCATTTT
CDR3aa: CASSEGVTFRNQPQHF

d_gene: NA
j_gene: TRBJ2-1
v_gene: TRBV7-9
abundance: few
CDR3nt: TGTGCCAGCAGCATTTCCGCGTGGGTTAGCCCCTACAATGAGCAGTTCTTC
CDR3aa: CASSISAWVSPYNEQFF

d_gene: NA
j_gene: TRBJ1-5
v_gene: TRBV7-2
abundance: NA
CDR3nt: TGTGCCAGCAGCCCAGGAGGGTCTCTTTGGCCCCAGCATTTT
CDR3aa: CASSPGGSLWPQHF

d_gene: TRBD1
j_gene: TRBJ1-1
v_gene: TRBV3-1/TRBV3-2
abundance: once
CDR3nt: TGTGCCAGCAGCCACCGACAGGGGACTGAAGCTTTCTTT
CDR3aa: CASSHRQGTEAFF

d_gene: NA
j_gene: TRBJ1-1
v_gene: TRBV7-9
abundance: NA
CDR3nt: TGTGCCAGCAGCGTGATAGGGGGACTGAACACTGAAGCTTTCTTT
CDR3aa: CASSVIGGLNTEAFF

d_gene: NA
j_gene: TRBJ2-1
v_gene: TRBV5-6
abundance: NA
CDR3nt: TGTGCCAGCAGCTTGTTTGCCAGGAGGGGAGGTGAGCAGTTCTTC
CDR3aa: CASSLFARRGGEQFF

d_gene: TRBD1
j_gene: TRBJ1-4
v_gene: TRBV4-1
abundance: NA
CDR3nt: TGCGCCAGCAGCCAAGGGACAGGGATCGCCACTAATGAAAAACTGTTTTTT
CDR3aa: CASSQGTGIATNEKLFF

d_gene: TRBD2
j_gene: TRBJ2-1
v_gene: TRBV15
abundance: NA
CDR3nt: TGTGCCATAATGGCGGGAGGGCCCTCCTACAATGAGCAGTTCTTC
CDR3aa: CAIMAGGPSYNEQFF

d_gene: TRBD2
j_gene: TRBJ2-3
v_gene: TRBV7-2
abundance: NA
CDR3nt: TGTGCCAGCAGCTTAGAGCCGGGACTAGCGGGAGATACGCAGTATTTT
CDR3aa: CASSLEPGLAGDTQYF

d_gene: NA
j_gene: TRBJ1-3
v_gene: TRBV11-3
abundance: few
CDR3nt: TGTGCCAGCAGCGGGGCGGTTCCTGGAAACACCATATATTTT
CDR3aa: CASSGAVPGNTIYF

d_gene: NA
j_gene: TRBJ2-7
v_gene: TRBV3-1/TRBV3-2
abundance: NA
CDR3nt: TGTGCCAGCAGCCTCGGACAGATAGTGAGTTTCTACGAGCAGTACTTC
CDR3aa: CASSLGQIVSFYEQYF